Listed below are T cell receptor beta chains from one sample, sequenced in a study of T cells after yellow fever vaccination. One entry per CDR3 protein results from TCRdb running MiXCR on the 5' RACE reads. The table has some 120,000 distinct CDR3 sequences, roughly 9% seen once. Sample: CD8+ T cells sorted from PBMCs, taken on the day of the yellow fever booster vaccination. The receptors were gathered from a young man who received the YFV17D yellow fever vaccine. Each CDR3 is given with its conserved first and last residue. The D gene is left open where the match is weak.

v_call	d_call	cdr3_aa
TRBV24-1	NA	CATETGPGENIQYF
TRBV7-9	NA	CASSADSNEQFF
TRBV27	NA	CASRRARSKNIQYF
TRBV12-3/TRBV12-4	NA	CASEGTFYGDEDTEAFF
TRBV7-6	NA	CASSSEGWDTQYF
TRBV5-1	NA	CASSVEGEEAFF
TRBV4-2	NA	CASRTGLNEQFF
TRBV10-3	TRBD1	CAISGPGQGFGNTIYF
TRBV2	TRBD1	CASSPRQGGYNSPLHF
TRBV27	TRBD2	CASTNTLGGRQFF
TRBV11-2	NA	CASSNALGATEAFF
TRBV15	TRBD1	CATSRGPYRGGDQPQHF
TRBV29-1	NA	CSVVTASSGANVLTF
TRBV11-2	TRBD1	CASSSGQGYLETQYF
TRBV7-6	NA	CASSLLARSSYNEQFF
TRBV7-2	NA	CASSSVGSYTF
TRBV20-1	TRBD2	CSASGGAVSTDTQYF
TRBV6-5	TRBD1	CASSYGVRGHRPVWTLSTDTQYF
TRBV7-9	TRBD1	CASSSGTGNYGYTF
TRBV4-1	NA	CASSPSGSSYNSPLHF
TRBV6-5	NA	CASSYSGGFSSYNEQFF
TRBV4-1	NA	CASSQEFGALETQYF
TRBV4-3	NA	CASSPGGGGGANVLTF
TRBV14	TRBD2	CASSQGSGGGSSYEQYF
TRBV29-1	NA	CSVNENTEAFF
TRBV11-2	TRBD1	CASSADRRQGRYGYTF
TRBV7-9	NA	CASSSLDLGASTEAFF